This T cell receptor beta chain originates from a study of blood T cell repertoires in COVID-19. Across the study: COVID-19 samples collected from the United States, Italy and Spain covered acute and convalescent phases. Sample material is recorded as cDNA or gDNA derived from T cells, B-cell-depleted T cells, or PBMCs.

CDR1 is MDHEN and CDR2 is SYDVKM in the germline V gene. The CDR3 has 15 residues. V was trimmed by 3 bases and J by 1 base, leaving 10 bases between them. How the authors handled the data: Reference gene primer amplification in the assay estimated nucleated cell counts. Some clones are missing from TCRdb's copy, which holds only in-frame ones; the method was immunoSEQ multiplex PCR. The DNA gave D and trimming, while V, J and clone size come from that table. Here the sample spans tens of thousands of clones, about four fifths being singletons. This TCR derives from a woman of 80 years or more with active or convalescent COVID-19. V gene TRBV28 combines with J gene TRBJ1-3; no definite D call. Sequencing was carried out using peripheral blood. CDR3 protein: CASSFPGRSGNTIYF. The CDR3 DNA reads TGTGCCAGCAGTTTCCCCGGTAGATCTGGAAACACCATATATTTT.